The 2 T cell receptor beta chains below all came from one sample that was sequenced in a study of graft-versus-host responses after intestinal transplantation. The protocol was immunoSEQ multiplex PCR, while the TCRdb copy is restricted to in-frame clones and leaves out a portion. The repertoire holds roughly 73,000 clones, with 80% to 90% as singletons. Antigens for these TCRs are unknown. The specimen was unstimulated CD8+ T cells sorted from spleen or lymph node cells, collected before transplant. These receptors were taken from a human donor who was the organ donor for an intestinal transplant.

This clone was seen only a few times. Other DNA sequences within the sample encode an identical CDR3. The chain is built from TRBV28 and TRBJ2-7; the D is unclear. Between the trimmed V and J ends, which lost 2 bases and 4 bases, there was a span of 6 bases. This CDR3 has 12 residues. Germline V gene data show CDR1 as MDHEN and CDR2 as SYDVKM. CDR3 bases: TGTGCCAGCAGTTTAACCAGGTACGAGCAGTACTTC. This translates into CASSLTRYEQYF. Complete variable domain (other parts from reference TRBV28 and TRBJ2-7): DVKVTQSSRYLVKRTGEKVFLECVQDMDHENMFWYRQDPGLGLRLIYFSYDVKMKEKGDIPEGYSVSREKKERFSLILESASTNQTSMYLCASSLTRYEQYFGPGTRLTVT.

The chain carries TRBV6-5 and TRBJ1-2; D may be TRBD1 (6 bases). This CDR3 contains 15 residues. Per germline, CDR1 MNHEY and CDR2 SVGAGI. The V and J ends lost 6 bases and 4 bases respectively, with 18 bases between them. CDR3 loop: CASRVRSGGPYGYTF. DNA for the CDR3: TGTGCCAGCAGGGTACGATCCGGGGGGCCCTATGGCTACACCTTC.